This T cell receptor beta chain was observed in a study of preoperative IRX-2 immunotherapy in early breast cancer. This CDR3 is built from 15 residues. Trimming removed 0 bases from V and 6 bases from J, with 15 bases in between. CDR1 is LNHNV and CDR2 is YYDKDF in the germline V gene (reference sequence). Generated by immunoSEQ multiplex PCR, the TCRdb table keeps only in-frame clones and is missing some. This table holds under 50,000 clones, around 82% found once. Described treatment: preoperative locoregional IRX-2 cytokine immunotherapy. Patients received preoperative, locoregional IRX-2 cytokine immunotherapy in a phase Ib study.

The receptor comes from a human donor with breast cancer. This sample comprised lymph node tissue, obtained after IRX-2 immunotherapy. The gene calls are TRBV15 and TRBJ2-7; tentatively, D is TRBD1 (6 bases). CDR3 residues: CATSRDLWGPGEQYF. CDR3 nucleotides: TGTGCCACCAGCAGAGATCTATGGGGGCCTGGCGAGCAGTACTTC.